This T cell receptor beta chain derives from a study of identical twins. Points from the study as a whole: Invariant MAIT and iNKT cells could partly confound zero-insertion analyses. Cord blood's abundant beta clonotypes had fewer insertions, unlike memory repertoires.

Template switching supplied a universal primer site; unique molecular identifiers were carried on the cDNA. From the 5' RACE reads, TCRdb called clonotypes with MiXCR, one entry per CDR3 protein. The sample records 1.5 million to 2 million distinct CDR3 sequences, about 32% being singletons. This clonotype was detected only a few times. Its antigen is undetermined. All donors were healthy Caucasians. The origin of this receptor is a newborn girl in good health. Sample: cord blood.

This CDR3 reads CASGLEGGEQFF. CDR3 nucleotide sequence: TGTGCTAGTGGTTTGGAGGGGGGTGAGCAGTTCTTC. The chain recombines TRBV12-5 with TRBJ2-1; D tentatively reads TRBD1 or TRBD2 (6 bases each). CDR1 and CDR2 from the germline V gene are LGHNT and FRNRAP. Deletions cut 1 base from V and 9 bases from J, with 7 bases between. The CDR3 is made up of 12 amino acids. Variable domain in full (rest from reference TRBV12-5 and TRBJ2-1): DARVTQTPRHKVTEMGQEVTMRCQPILGHNTVFWYRQTMMQGLELLAYFRNRAPLDDSGMPKDRFSAEMPDATLATLKIQPSEPRDSAVYFCASGLEGGEQFFGPGTRLTVL.